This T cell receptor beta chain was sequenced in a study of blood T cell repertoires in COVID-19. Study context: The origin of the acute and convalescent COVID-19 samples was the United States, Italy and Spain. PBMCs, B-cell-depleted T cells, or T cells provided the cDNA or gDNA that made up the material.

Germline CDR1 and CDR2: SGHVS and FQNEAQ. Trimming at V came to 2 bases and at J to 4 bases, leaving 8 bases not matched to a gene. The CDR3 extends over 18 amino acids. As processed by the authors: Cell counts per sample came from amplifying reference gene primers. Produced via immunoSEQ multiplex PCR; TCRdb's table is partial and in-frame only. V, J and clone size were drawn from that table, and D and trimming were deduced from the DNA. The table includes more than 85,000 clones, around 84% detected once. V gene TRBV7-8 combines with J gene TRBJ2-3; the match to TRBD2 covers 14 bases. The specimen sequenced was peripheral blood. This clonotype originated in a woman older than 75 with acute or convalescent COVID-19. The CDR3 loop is CASSLRTSGRPGADTQYF. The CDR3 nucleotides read TGTGCCAGCAGCTTAAGGACTAGCGGGAGGCCGGGGGCAGATACGCAGTATTTT.